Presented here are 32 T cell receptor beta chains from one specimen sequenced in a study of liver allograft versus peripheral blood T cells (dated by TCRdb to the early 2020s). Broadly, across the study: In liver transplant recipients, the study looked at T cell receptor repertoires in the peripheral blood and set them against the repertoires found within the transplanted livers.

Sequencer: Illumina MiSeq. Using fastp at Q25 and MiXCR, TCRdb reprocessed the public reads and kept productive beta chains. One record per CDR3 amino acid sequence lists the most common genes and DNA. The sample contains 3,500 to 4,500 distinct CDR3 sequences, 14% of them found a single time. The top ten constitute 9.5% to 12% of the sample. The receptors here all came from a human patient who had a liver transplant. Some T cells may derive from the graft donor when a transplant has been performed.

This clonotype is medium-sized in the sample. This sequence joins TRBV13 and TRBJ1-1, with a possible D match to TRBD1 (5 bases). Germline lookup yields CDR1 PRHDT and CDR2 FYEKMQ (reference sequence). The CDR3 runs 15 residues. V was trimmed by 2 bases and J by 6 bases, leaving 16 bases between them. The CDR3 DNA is TGTGCCAGCAGCTTAAATCAAGGGGCCGGAGCTGAAGCTTTCTTT. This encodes CASSLNQGAGAEAFF.

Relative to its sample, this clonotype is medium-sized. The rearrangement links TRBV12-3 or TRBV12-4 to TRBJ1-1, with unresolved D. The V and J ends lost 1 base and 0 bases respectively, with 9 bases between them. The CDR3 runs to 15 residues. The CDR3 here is CASSLGAGMNTEAFF. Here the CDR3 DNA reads TGTGCCAGCAGTTTAGGCGCAGGAATGAACACTGAAGCTTTCTTT.

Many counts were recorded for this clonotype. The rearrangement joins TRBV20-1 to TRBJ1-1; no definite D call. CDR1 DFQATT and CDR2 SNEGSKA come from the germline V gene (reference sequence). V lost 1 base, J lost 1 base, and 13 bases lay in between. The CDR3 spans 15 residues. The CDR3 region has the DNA TGCAGTGCTAGAGGGCTACCCGGGGAGAACACTGAAGCTTTCTTT. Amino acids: CSARGLPGENTEAFF.

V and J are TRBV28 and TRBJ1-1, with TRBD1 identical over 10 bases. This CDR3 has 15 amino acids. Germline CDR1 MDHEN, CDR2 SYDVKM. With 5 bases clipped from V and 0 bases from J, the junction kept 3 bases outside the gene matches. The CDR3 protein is CASSPGQGLNTEAFF. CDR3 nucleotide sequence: TGTGCCAGCAGTCCGGGACAGGGGTTGAACACTGAAGCTTTCTTT.

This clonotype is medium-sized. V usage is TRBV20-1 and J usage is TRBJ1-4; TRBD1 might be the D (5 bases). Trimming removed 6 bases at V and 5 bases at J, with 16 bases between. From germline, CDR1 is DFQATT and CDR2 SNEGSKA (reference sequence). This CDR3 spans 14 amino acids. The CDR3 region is CSAIHGTLNEKLFF. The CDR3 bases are TGCAGTGCCATACACGGGACGTTAAATGAAAAACTGTTTTTT.

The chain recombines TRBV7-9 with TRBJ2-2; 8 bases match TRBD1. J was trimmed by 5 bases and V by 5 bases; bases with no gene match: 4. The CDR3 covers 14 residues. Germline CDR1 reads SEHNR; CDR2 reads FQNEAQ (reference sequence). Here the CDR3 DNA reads TGTGCCAGCAGCGCGGACAGGGAAACCGGGGAGCTGTTTTTT. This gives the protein CASSADRETGELFF.

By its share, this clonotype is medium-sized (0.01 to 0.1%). CDR3 nucleotides: TGTGCCAGCAGCTTAGGCACCAGCTCCTACAATGAGCAGTTCTTC. It translates to CASSLGTSSYNEQFF. The chain joins TRBV13 to TRBJ2-1; D remains ambiguous. The germline V gene has CDR1 PRHDT and CDR2 FYEKMQ (reference sequence). The CDR3 covers 15 residues. The germline V and J ends were trimmed by 0 bases and 0 bases, with 6 bases remaining between them.

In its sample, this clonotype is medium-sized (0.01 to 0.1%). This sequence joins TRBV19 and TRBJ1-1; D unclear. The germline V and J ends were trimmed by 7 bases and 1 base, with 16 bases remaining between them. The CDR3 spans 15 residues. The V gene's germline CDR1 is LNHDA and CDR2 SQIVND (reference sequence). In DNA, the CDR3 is TGTGCCAGTAAGGGTTTCTATCGACCGAACACTGAAGCTTTCTTT. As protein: CASKGFYRPNTEAFF.

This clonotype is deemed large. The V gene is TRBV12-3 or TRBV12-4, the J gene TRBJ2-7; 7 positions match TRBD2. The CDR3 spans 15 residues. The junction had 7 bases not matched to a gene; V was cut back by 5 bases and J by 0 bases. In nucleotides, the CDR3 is TGTGCCAGCAGTCAGACTAGCAAGGCCTCCTACGAGCAGTACTTC. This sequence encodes CASSQTSKASYEQYF.

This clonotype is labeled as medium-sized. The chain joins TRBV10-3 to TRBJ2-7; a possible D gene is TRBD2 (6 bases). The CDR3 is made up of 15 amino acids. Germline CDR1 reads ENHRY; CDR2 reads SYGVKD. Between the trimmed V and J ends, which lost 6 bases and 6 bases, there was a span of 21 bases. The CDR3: CAISEGLDSTTEQYF. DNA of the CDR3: TGTGCCATCAGCGAGGGACTCGACAGTACTACCGAGCAGTACTTC.

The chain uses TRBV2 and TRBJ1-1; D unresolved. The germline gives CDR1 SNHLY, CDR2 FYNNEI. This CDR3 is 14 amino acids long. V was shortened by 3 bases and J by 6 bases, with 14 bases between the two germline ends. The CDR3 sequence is CASSDPPDGAEAFF. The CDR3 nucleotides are TGTGCCAGCAGTGATCCCCCAGATGGAGCTGAAGCTTTCTTT.

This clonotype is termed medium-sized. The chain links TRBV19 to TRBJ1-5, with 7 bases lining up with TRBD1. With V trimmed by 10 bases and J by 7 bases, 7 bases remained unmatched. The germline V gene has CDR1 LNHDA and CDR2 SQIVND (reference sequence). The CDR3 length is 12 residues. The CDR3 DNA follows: TGTGCCACCCAAACAGGGGTACAGCCCCAGCATTTT. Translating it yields CATQTGVQPQHF. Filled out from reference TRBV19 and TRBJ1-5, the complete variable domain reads DGGITQSPKYLFRKEGQNVTLSCEQNLNHDAMYWYRQDPGQGLRLIYYSQIVNDFQKGDIAEGYSVSREKKESFPLTVTSAQKNPTAFYLCATQTGVQPQHFGDGTRLSIL.

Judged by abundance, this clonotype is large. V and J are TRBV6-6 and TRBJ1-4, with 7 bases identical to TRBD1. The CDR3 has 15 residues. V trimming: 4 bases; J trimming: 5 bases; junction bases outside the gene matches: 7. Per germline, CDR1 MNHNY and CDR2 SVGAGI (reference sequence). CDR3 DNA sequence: TGTGCCAGCAGTTCCTCGACAGGGTCAAATGAAAAACTGTTTTTT. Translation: CASSSSTGSNEKLFF.

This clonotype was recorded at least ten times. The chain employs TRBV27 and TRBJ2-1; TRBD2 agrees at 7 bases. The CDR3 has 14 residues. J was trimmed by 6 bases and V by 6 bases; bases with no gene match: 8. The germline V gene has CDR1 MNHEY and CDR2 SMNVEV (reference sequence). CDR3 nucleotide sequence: TGTGCCAGCAGGATAACGTGGGGGGGCAATGAGCAGTTCTTC. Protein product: CASRITWGGNEQFF.

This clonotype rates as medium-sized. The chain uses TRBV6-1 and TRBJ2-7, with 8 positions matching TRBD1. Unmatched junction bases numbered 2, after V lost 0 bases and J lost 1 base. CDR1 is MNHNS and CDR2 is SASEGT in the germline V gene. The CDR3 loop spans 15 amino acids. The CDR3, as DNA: TGTGCCAGCAGTGAAGCGTGGACAGGGTCCTACGAGCAGTACTTC. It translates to CASSEAWTGSYEQYF.

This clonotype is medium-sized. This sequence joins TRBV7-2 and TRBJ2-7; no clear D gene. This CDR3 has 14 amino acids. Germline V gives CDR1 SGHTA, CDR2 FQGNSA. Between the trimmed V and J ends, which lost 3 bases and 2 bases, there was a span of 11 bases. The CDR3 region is CASSFAQSTYEQYF. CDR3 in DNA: TGTGCCAGCAGCTTTGCACAGTCGACCTACGAGCAGTACTTC.

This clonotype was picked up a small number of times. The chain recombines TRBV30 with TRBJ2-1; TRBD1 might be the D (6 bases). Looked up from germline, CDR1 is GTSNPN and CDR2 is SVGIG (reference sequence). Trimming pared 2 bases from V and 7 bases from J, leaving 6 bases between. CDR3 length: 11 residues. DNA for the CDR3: TGTGCCTGGAGTAGGGGGAATGAGCAGTTCTTC. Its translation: CAWSRGNEQFF.

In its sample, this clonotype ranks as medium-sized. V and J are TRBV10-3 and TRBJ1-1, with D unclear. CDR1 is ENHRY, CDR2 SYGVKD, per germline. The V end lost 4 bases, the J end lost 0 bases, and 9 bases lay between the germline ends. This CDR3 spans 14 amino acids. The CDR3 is CAISVGSLNTEAFF. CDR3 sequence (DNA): TGTGCCATCAGTGTTGGCAGTCTGAACACTGAAGCTTTCTTT.

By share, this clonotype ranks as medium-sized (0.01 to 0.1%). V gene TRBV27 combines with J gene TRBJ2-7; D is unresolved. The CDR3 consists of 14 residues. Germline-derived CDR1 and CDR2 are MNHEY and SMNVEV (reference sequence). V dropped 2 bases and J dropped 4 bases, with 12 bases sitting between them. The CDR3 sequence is CASSLAPGSYEQYF. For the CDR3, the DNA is TGTGCCAGCAGTTTAGCCCCTGGCTCTTACGAGCAGTACTTC.

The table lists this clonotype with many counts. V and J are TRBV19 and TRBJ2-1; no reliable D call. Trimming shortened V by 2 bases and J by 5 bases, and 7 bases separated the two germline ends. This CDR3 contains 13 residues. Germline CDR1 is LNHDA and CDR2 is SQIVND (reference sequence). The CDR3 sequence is CASSITSNNEQFF. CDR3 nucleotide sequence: TGTGCCAGTAGTATAACCTCAAACAATGAGCAGTTCTTC.

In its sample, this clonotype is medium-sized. The DNA for the CDR3 is TGTGCCAGTAGTCCCTACAGGGACAATCAGCCCCAGCATTTT. Its translation is CASSPYRDNQPQHF. V and J are TRBV19 and TRBJ1-5; possible D gene TRBD1, 6 bases. V was clipped by 5 bases and J by 3 bases, with 11 bases between them. The CDR3 contains 14 residues. Germline V gives CDR1 LNHDA, CDR2 SQIVND (reference sequence). The full variable domain, with the rest looked up from reference TRBV19 and TRBJ1-5, is DGGITQSPKYLFRKEGQNVTLSCEQNLNHDAMYWYRQDPGQGLRLIYYSQIVNDFQKGDIAEGYSVSREKKESFPLTVTSAQKNPTAFYLCASSPYRDNQPQHFGDGTRLSIL.

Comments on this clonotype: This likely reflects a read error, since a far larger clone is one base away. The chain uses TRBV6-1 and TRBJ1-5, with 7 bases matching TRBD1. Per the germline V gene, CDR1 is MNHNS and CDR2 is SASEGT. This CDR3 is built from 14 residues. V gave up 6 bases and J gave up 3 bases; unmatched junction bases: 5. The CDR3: CASRPGTVNQPQHF. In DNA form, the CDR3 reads TGTGCCAGCAGGCCGGGGACAGTCAATCAGCCCCAGCATTTT.

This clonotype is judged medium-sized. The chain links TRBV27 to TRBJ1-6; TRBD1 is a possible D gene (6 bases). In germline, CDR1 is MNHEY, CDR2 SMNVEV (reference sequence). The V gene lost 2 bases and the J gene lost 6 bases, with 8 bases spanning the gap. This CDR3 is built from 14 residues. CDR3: CASSLRTANSPLHF. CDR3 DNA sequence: TGTGCCAGCAGTTTAAGGACAGCTAATTCACCCCTCCACTTT.

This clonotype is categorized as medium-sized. CDR3 in amino acids: CASGYGTVNQPQHF. The CDR3 DNA reads as TGTGCTAGTGGTTATGGTACAGTCAATCAGCCCCAGCATTTT. The V and J genes are TRBV12-5 and TRBJ1-5; D remains unclear. The CDR3 is made up of 14 amino acids. Germline V gene lookup returns CDR1 LGHNT and CDR2 FRNRAP. The ends were cut back, 4 bases at V and 3 bases at J, with 10 bases in the middle.

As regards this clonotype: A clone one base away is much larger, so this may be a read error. DNA for the CDR3: TGTGCCAGCAGTTACGGACTGAGATCCTACGAGCAGTACTTC. Translation gives CASSYGLRSYEQYF. This chain uses TRBV6-6 with TRBJ2-7, with a possible D match to TRBD2 (5 bases). Looked up from germline, CDR1 is MNHNY and CDR2 is SVGAGI (reference sequence). CDR3 length equals 14 residues. Trimming cost V 2 bases and J 1 base, with 9 bases left between them.

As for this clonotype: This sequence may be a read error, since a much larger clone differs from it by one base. CDR3 sequence: CASSMTGDGNQPQHF. The CDR3 DNA reads as TGTGCCAGTAGTATGACAGGGGACGGAAATCAGCCCCAGCATTTT. This chain uses TRBV19 with TRBJ1-5; the match to TRBD1 covers 8 bases. Germline CDR1 LNHDA, CDR2 SQIVND (reference sequence). The CDR3 totals 15 residues. V lost 3 bases and J lost 4; bases outside the gene matches: 5. Variable domain in full (rest from reference TRBV19 and TRBJ1-5): DGGITQSPKYLFRKEGQNVTLSCEQNLNHDAMYWYRQDPGQGLRLIYYSQIVNDFQKGDIAEGYSVSREKKESFPLTVTSAQKNPTAFYLCASSMTGDGNQPQHFGDGTRLSIL.

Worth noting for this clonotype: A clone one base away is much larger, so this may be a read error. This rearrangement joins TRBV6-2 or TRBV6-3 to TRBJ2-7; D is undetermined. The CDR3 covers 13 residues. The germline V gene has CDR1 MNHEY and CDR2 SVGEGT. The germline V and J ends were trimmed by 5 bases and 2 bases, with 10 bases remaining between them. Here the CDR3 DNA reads TGTGCCAGCAGTGCGGACGGAGCCTACGAGCAGTACTTC. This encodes CASSADGAYEQYF.

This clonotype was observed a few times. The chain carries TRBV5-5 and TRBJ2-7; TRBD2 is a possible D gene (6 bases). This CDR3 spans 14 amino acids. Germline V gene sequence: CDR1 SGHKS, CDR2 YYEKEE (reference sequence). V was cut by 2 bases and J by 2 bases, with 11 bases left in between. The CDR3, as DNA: TGTGCCAGCAGCTTTGCCGGGAGCACCTACGAGCAGTACTTC. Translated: CASSFAGSTYEQYF.

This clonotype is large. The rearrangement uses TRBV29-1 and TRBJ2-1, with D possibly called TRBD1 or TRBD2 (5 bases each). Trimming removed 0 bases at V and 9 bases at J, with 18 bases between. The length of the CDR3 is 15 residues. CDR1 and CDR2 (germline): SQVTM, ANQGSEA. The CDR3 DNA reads TGCAGCGTTGAAGATCGAGGGGCTCAACCCACTGAGCAGTTCTTC. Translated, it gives CSVEDRGAQPTEQFF.

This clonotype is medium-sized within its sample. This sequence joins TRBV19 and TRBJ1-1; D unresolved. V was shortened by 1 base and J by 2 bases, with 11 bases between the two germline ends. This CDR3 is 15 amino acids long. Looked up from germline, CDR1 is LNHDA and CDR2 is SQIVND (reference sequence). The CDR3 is CASSIAVGRNTEAFF. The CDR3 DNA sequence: TGTGCCAGTAGTATAGCGGTGGGAAGAAACACTGAAGCTTTCTTT.

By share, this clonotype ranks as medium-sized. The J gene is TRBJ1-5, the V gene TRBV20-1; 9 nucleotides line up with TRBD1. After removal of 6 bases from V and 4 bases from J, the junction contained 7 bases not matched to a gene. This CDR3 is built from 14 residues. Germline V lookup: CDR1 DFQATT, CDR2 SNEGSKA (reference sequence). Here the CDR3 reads CSAVGTGINQPQHF. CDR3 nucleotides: TGCAGTGCAGTCGGGACAGGGATTAATCAGCCCCAGCATTTT.

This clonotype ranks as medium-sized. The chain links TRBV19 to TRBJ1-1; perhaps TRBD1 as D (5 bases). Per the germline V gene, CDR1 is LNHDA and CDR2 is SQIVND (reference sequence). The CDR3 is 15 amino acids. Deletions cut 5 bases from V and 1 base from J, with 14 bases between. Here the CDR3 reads CASSLAVTGNTEAFF. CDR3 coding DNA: TGTGCCAGTAGTTTAGCCGTCACAGGGAACACTGAAGCTTTCTTT.